A single sample is the source of the 16 T cell receptor beta chains below, sequenced in a study of Ad26.COV2.S vaccination and SARS-CoV-2 variants. Treatment reported: around 19 received Ad26.COV2.S at low or high dose, single or two shots; about five received placebo; per-sample allocation not given. Samples analyzed were those drawn on day 63 after the first vaccine or placebo injection. Clones were sequenced by immunoSEQ multiplex PCR, and TCRdb holds only the in-frame ones, with some missing. Among roughly 400,000 clones listed, about 90% were seen once. The sample was peripheral blood, taken in a trial of Ad26.COV2.S vaccine versus placebo. The receptors were sampled from a person between 18 and 60 years old who received the Ad26.COV2.S COVID-19 vaccine or a placebo.

V and J are TRBV12-5 and TRBJ2-5, with D unresolved. CDR3 length: 14 residues. CDR1 is LGHNT, CDR2 FRNRAP, per germline. Trimming removed 1 base from V and 4 bases from J, with 10 bases in between. The CDR3 region is CASGLDGRAETQYF. The CDR3 nucleotides are TGTGCTAGTGGTTTGGACGGACGGGCAGAGACCCAGTACTTC.

This rearrangement joins TRBV15 to TRBJ2-2, with TRBD1 matching over 7 bases. There are 15 residues in the CDR3. Per germline, CDR1 LNHNV and CDR2 YYDKDF (reference sequence). V lost 5 bases to trimming and J lost 6 bases; unmatched junction nucleotides: 9. CDR3 protein: CATSGRDSIPGELFF. CDR3 in DNA: TGTGCCACCAGCGGCCGGGACAGCATTCCCGGGGAGCTGTTTTTT.

CDR3 amino acids: CASSPRFDRTTGETQYF. CDR3 nucleotides: TGTGCCAGCTCACCGCGTTTTGACAGGACAACGGGGGAGACCCAGTACTTC. The chain couples TRBV18 to TRBJ2-5, with D possibly TRBD1 on 6 matching bases. V shed 3 bases and J shed 5 bases, with 22 bases lying between them. Germline V gene lookup returns CDR1 KGHSH and CDR2 LQKENI. The CDR3 consists of 17 residues.

The chain joins TRBV28 to TRBJ1-6; TRBD1 matches 11 bases. The V gene's germline CDR1 is MDHEN and CDR2 SYDVKM. V lost 5 bases and J lost 10; bases outside the gene matches: 10. The length of the CDR3 is 16 residues. The CDR3 loop is CASSPSDRGRGSPLHF. CDR3 DNA sequence: TGTGCCAGCAGTCCCTCGGACAGGGGGCGAGGGTCACCCCTCCACTTT.

This clone was counted a few times. The chain is built from TRBV3-1 (or the pseudogene TRBV3-2) and TRBJ1-1, with D uncertain. Germline-derived CDR1 and CDR2 are LGHDT and YNNKEL (reference sequence). The CDR3 runs 16 residues. Trimming pared 3 bases from V and 3 bases from J, leaving 17 bases between. The CDR3 sequence is CASSHPPGGRYTEAFF. The CDR3, as DNA: TGTGCCAGCAGCCATCCCCCGGGCGGGAGGTACACTGAAGCTTTCTTT.

The chain carries TRBV9 and TRBJ2-7; 10 nucleotides align to TRBD1. From germline, CDR1 is SGDLS and CDR2 YYNGEE. The CDR3 loop spans 14 amino acids. Germline trimming cut 0 bases from V and 8 bases from J; bases unmatched to any gene: 5. Here the CDR3 reads CASSVGQGADKQYF. The CDR3 DNA reads TGTGCCAGCAGCGTAGGACAGGGGGCAGATAAGCAGTACTTC.

V and J are TRBV7-2 and TRBJ2-7, with D unclear. V was shortened by 6 bases and J by 4 bases, with 19 bases between the two germline ends. Germline lookup yields CDR1 SGHTA and CDR2 FQGNSA. The CDR3 is made up of 15 amino acids. The CDR3 nucleotides read TGTGCCAGCAGTAGACTGCCCGATACCTCTTACGAGCAGTACTTC. The encoded protein is CASSRLPDTSYEQYF.

The genes are TRBV18 and TRBJ2-2, with D possibly being TRBD1 or TRBD2 (5 bases each). Trimming shortened V by 3 bases and J by 3 bases, and 17 bases separated the two germline ends. From germline, CDR1 is KGHSH and CDR2 LQKENI. The CDR3 length is 17 residues. The CDR3 bases are TGTGCCAGCTCACCCACCCGGGGCGAATCTCACACCGGGGAGCTGTTTTTT. It encodes CASSPTRGESHTGELFF.

The J gene is TRBJ1-5, the V gene TRBV5-1; 7 bases line up with TRBD1. Germline V gene data show CDR1 as SGHRS and CDR2 as YFSETQ. This CDR3 spans 14 amino acids. V shed 2 bases, J shed 2 bases, and the junction held 1 base outside the gene matches. The CDR3: CASSFGTGNQPQHF. CDR3 bases: TGCGCCAGCAGCTTCGGGACAGGCAATCAGCCCCAGCATTTT. Full variable domain (remainder filled in from reference TRBV5-1 and TRBJ1-5): KAGVTQTPRYLIKTRGQQVTLSCSPISGHRSVSWYQQTPGQGLQFLFEYFSETQRNKGNFPGRFSGRQFSNSRSEMNVSTLELGDSALYLCASSFGTGNQPQHFGDGTRLSIL.

The rearrangement links TRBV5-1 to TRBJ2-3; 8 bases map to TRBD1. The CDR3 extends over 16 amino acids. V lost 4 bases to trimming and J lost 6 bases; unmatched junction nucleotides: 13. Per the germline V gene, CDR1 is SGHRS and CDR2 is YFSETQ. CDR3 nucleotides: TGCGCCAGCAGCCCGGCCGAGCACAGGGGGTTGGATACGCAGTATTTT. Translation gives CASSPAEHRGLDTQYF.

This chain links TRBV2 with TRBJ2-4; D is ambiguous. The CDR3 is 11 residues long. In germline, CDR1 is SNHLY, CDR2 FYNNEI. Deletions cut 6 bases from V and 5 bases from J, with 5 bases between. The chain's CDR3 is CASSHQNIQYF. The CDR3 bases are TGTGCCAGCAGCCACCAAAACATTCAGTACTTC.

The rearrangement uses TRBV4-1 and TRBJ1-1, with 8 bases aligning to TRBD1. CDR1 and CDR2 from the germline V gene are MGHRA and YSYEKL. J gave up 3 bases and V 5 bases, and 14 bases lay outside the gene matches. This CDR3 has 17 amino acids. DNA of the CDR3: TGCGCCAGCAGCTCCCCTGGGGGACAGGCCCTAGACACTGAAGCTTTCTTT. Protein: CASSSPGGQALDTEAFF.

The genes are TRBV20-1 and TRBJ2-7; TRBD2 matches at 8 bases. Germline loops: CDR1 DFQATT, CDR2 SNEGSKA (reference sequence). There are 14 residues in the CDR3. V lost 3 bases and J lost 2; bases outside the gene matches: 6. The DNA for the CDR3 is TGCAGTGCTAGTAAAGCGGGGGATACCTACGAGCAGTACTTC. This encodes CSASKAGDTYEQYF.

The CDR3 bases are TGTGCCAGTGGGACAGGGAGTCAGCCCCAGCATTTT. It specifies CASGTGSQPQHF. This rearrangement joins TRBV9 to TRBJ1-5; TRBD1 matches at 9 bases. The length of the CDR3 is 12 residues. Germline V gene sequence: CDR1 SGDLS, CDR2 YYNGEE. The V segment lost 8 bases and the J segment 6 bases; nucleotides outside the gene matches: 3.

V gene TRBV10-3 combines with J gene TRBJ2-1; tentatively, D is TRBD1 or TRBD2 (6 bases each). The CDR3 covers 15 residues. Germline V gene lookup returns CDR1 ENHRY and CDR2 SYGVKD. The V and J ends lost 3 bases and 3 bases respectively, with 12 bases between them. CDR3 loop: CAISDVGGGYNEQFF. In DNA, the CDR3 is TGTGCCATCAGTGACGTGGGGGGCGGCTACAATGAGCAGTTCTTC.

The chain combines TRBV6-2 or TRBV6-3 with TRBJ1-1, with 9 bases lining up with TRBD1. The CDR3 length is 15 residues. The ends lost 4 bases at V and 5 bases at J; junction bases unmatched: 8. Germline CDR1 and CDR2: MNHEY and SVGEGT. Here the CDR3 reads CASSSPSDRGTEAFF. The DNA of the CDR3 is TGTGCCAGCAGTTCACCTTCCGACAGGGGGACTGAAGCTTTCTTT.